The clone carrying this T cell receptor (beta chain) was observed many times. The data were obtained in a study of T cells after yellow fever vaccination. The ends were cut back, 5 bases at V and 2 bases at J, with 13 bases in the middle. Germline V gene sequence: CDR1 ENHRY, CDR2 SYGVKD. CDR3 length: 14 amino acids. TCRdb itself ran the 5' RACE reads through MiXCR, one entry per CDR3 protein. The sample shows about 340,000 distinct CDR3 sequences, 8.7% of them seen only once. This material consisted of PBMCs, taken on the day of the first yellow fever vaccination. This chain connects TRBV10-3 to TRBJ2-7, with D maybe TRBD2 (6 bases). The origin of this receptor is a man between 18 and 35 years old who received the YFV17D yellow fever vaccine. CDR3 sequence: CAISPPGDPYEQYF. Here the CDR3 DNA reads TGTGCCATCAGTCCTCCGGGGGACCCCTACGAGCAGTACTTC.